This TCR beta chain was captured in a study of beta chain features in type 1 diabetes. From germline, CDR1 is SQVTM and CDR2 ANQGSEA. The junction had 1 base not matched to a gene; V was cut back by 1 base and J by 3 bases. This CDR3 is built from 15 residues. This clone appeared a few times. What it binds is not known. The whole isolated RNA underwent reverse transcription, so sequencing captured expressed TCRB transcripts. Some clones are missing from TCRdb's copy, which holds only in-frame ones; the method was immunoSEQ multiplex PCR. Of about 710,000 clones in the sample, about 14% were seen once. Findings and limits, study-wide: Within each of all four CD4+ subsets, Type 1 diabetes patients had TCRB CDR3s that were moderately but significantly shorter.

Blood was drawn once from each donor into heparinised tubes. The draws averaged approximately 110 mL. The genes are TRBV29-1 and TRBJ2-3; 13 bases are a match to TRBD2. The specimen was naive CD4+ T cells from blood. This TCR was sampled from a young man with type 1 diabetes. The CDR3 nucleotides are TGCAGCGTTGAAGGGGGACTAGCGGGAACAGATACGCAGTATTTT. Translated, it gives CSVEGGLAGTDTQYF.